The source of this TCR beta chain is a study of T cells in tuberculosis. On the study more broadly: IGRA-negative adolescents, IGRA-positive adolescents with latent tuberculosis and adults with active tuberculosis formed this South African cohort. Findings and caveats of the study: Active tuberculosis TCR-alpha repertoires lay closer to GMM-specific TCRs than IGRA-negative controls, suggesting clonal expansion.

Latent tuberculosis screening used tuberculin skin test and IGRA at entry. Unsorted cryopreserved PBMC were sequenced, averaging roughly 100,000 T cells per clinical donor. Assay used: immunoSEQ multiplex PCR; TCRdb lists only in-frame clones, some missing. The profile shows around 30,000 clones, approximately 95% of them singletons. Trimming took 2 bases from V and 4 from J, leaving 9 bases between them. The CDR3 totals 15 residues. The V gene's germline CDR1 is MNHNY and CDR2 SVGAGI (reference sequence). In regard to this clone: As yet, its antigen is unknown.

The J gene is TRBJ2-6, the V gene TRBV6-6, with TRBD1 as a possible D gene (5 bases). The origin of this receptor is a donor between 10 and 35 years old with latent tuberculosis or without tuberculosis infection. Sequencing input: PBMCs. CDR3 coding DNA: TGTGCCAGCAGTTACCCAGGGTACGGGGCCAACGTCCTGACTTTC. Translation gives CASSYPGYGANVLTF.